This passage covers 30 T cell receptor beta chains from one sample sequenced in a study of blood T cells in healthy people across ages. The second PCR ran about 6 to 11 cycles with a sample-barcoded 5' primer and J-beta primers. One entry per CDR3 protein, called by TCRdb with MiXCR from the 5' RACE reads. This table holds nearly 1 million distinct CDR3 sequences, roughly 50% found once. The sequencing input was blood. The receptor set was obtained from a woman in her sixties or seventies in good health.

The J gene is TRBJ2-7, the V gene TRBV20-1; D might be TRBD1 (6 bases). There are 14 residues in the CDR3. V was cut by 2 bases and J by 0 bases, with 11 bases left in between. From germline, CDR1 is DFQATT and CDR2 SNEGSKA (reference sequence). CDR3 residues: CSARTGSFSYEQYF. For the CDR3, the DNA is TGCAGTGCTAGAACAGGGTCGTTCTCCTACGAGCAGTACTTC.

This rearrangement joins TRBV2 to TRBJ1-4; the D is unclear. Per the germline V gene, CDR1 is SNHLY and CDR2 is FYNNEI. This CDR3 is built from 15 residues. V lost 11 bases, J lost 4 bases, and 20 bases lay in between. The CDR3: CAGKSVLRHNEKLFF. For the CDR3, the DNA is TGTGCCGGCAAGAGTGTTTTACGCCATAATGAAAAACTGTTTTTT.

This clonotype was picked up a small number of times. At one end, the junction sequence differs from germline, possibly due to a read error. The chain recombines TRBV5-1 with TRBJ1-5, with a possible D match to TRBD1 (6 bases). Germline V gene lookup returns CDR1 SGHRS and CDR2 YFSETQ. The CDR3 consists of 14 residues. The CDR3 loop is CASSLAGGNQPQHF. CDR3 nucleotides: TGTGCCAGCAGCTTAGCAGGGGGCAATCAGCCCCAGCATTTT.

The chain uses TRBV9 and TRBJ2-5; unclear D gene. The CDR3 sequence is 12 residues long. V was shortened by 3 bases and J by 11 bases, with 14 bases between the two germline ends. From germline, CDR1 is SGDLS and CDR2 YYNGEE. The CDR3 nucleotides are TGTGCCAGCAGCGGTGTTTCGGATGAGCAGTACTTC. Its protein product is CASSGVSDEQYF.

Only a few counts were recorded for this clonotype. The chain employs TRBV12-3 or TRBV12-4 and TRBJ1-2; D not resolved. The germline V and J ends were trimmed by 4 bases and 3 bases, with 15 bases remaining between them. The CDR3 is 15 residues long. The CDR3 reads CASSYILFWDYGYTF. Here the CDR3 DNA reads TGTGCCAGCAGTTATATTTTGTTTTGGGACTATGGCTACACCTTC.

A few counts support this clonotype. The chain employs TRBV20-1 and TRBJ2-3; D remains ambiguous. Germline V gene sequence: CDR1 DFQATT, CDR2 SNEGSKA (reference sequence). The length of the CDR3 is 12 residues. V was shortened by 5 bases and J by 3 bases, with 9 bases between the two germline ends. DNA of the CDR3: TGCAGTGCTCAACACTCAACAGATACGCAGTATTTT. Its translation: CSAQHSTDTQYF.

The V and J genes are TRBV6-5 and TRBJ2-5; D could derive from TRBD1 or TRBD2 (5 bases each). Germline CDR1 is MNHEY and CDR2 is SVGAGI. The CDR3 is 14 amino acids. The V end was cut by 6 bases, the J end by 11 bases, with 22 bases between. CDR3 protein: CASSHSRTPWEQYF. Here the CDR3 DNA reads TGTGCCAGCAGCCACTCCAGGACACCTTGGGAGCAGTACTTC.

The table lists this clonotype with a few counts. This chain joins TRBV6-2 or TRBV6-3 and TRBJ2-3, with no clear D. Germline assignment: CDR1 MNHEY and CDR2 SVGEGT. The CDR3 has 13 amino acids. Deletions cut 7 bases from V and 2 bases from J, with 10 bases between. CDR3 protein: CASTDSSTDTQYF. CDR3 sequence (DNA): TGTGCCAGCACCGACTCCTCCACAGATACGCAGTATTTT.

The chain is built from TRBV30 and TRBJ2-6; D is unclear. V was trimmed by 4 bases and J by 5 bases, leaving 12 bases between them. The length of the CDR3 is 14 residues. Germline V gene lookup returns CDR1 GTSNPN and CDR2 SVGIG (reference sequence). The CDR3 sequence is CAWTREWRANVLTF. CDR3 bases: TGTGCCTGGACCCGCGAGTGGAGGGCCAACGTCCTGACTTTC.

This rearrangement joins TRBV3-1 to TRBJ2-1; perhaps D is TRBD1 or TRBD2 (5 bases each). With 1 base removed from V and 15 bases from J, the gap between germline ends came to 13 bases. The CDR3 is 12 amino acids. Germline V CDR1 and CDR2: LGHDT, YNNKEL (reference sequence). CDR3 sequence reads: CASSQGGSLLFF. The CDR3 coding sequence is TGTGCCAGCAGCCAAGGGGGGTCCCTTCTGTTCTTC.

The V gene is TRBV21-1, the J gene TRBJ2-7; the table names TRBD1, a call not compared with the DNA. TRBV21-1 is reported as a pseudogene. The CDR3 spans 16 residues. The CDR3 DNA sequence: TGTGCCAGCAGCAAAATGGGGACGGGGGCGCGATACGAGCAGTACTTC. It codes for CASSKMGTGARYEQYF.

This clonotype was counted a single time. The chain is built from TRBV12-3 or TRBV12-4 and TRBJ2-1; 8 positions match TRBD2. V shed 4 bases and J 5 bases; nucleotides not matched to a gene: 13. The CDR3 spans 17 residues. The CDR3 region has the DNA TGTGCCAGCAGTTCCCCGACTAGCGAGAGTTTCAACAATGAGCAGTTCTTC. Its protein is CASSSPTSESFNNEQFF.

The chain links TRBV27 to TRBJ2-7, with 9 nucleotides matching TRBD1. Germline CDR1 is MNHEY and CDR2 is SMNVEV (reference sequence). This CDR3 spans 15 amino acids. V lost 5 bases to trimming and J lost 6 bases; unmatched junction nucleotides: 11. DNA for the CDR3: TGTGCCAGCAGTCCAACCCGGGACAGGGCCCGCGAGCAGTACTTC. Its protein is CASSPTRDRAREQYF.

At least ten counts were recorded for this clonotype. This chain joins TRBV13 and TRBJ1-2; a weak D match, TRBD1 (5 bases). The CDR3 covers 14 residues. Germline V gene sequence: CDR1 PRHDT, CDR2 FYEKMQ (reference sequence). V dropped 3 bases and J dropped 8 bases, with 16 bases sitting between them. The DNA for the CDR3 is TGTGCCAGCAGCTTGGGGCAGTTGATTAGGGGCTACACCTTC. As protein: CASSLGQLIRGYTF.

In this sample, this clonotype turned up a few times. V and J are TRBV20-1 and TRBJ2-7; the D is unclear. The V gene lost 3 bases and the J gene lost 3 bases, with 6 bases spanning the gap. The germline V gene has CDR1 DFQATT and CDR2 SNEGSKA (reference sequence). This CDR3 region has 11 residues. CDR3 bases: TGCAGTGCTAGTACGGGCTACGAGCAGTACTTC. Its protein product is CSASTGYEQYF.

The chain is built from TRBV5-1 and TRBJ2-4, with D unresolved. CDR1 and CDR2 (germline): SGHRS, YFSETQ. This CDR3 has 15 amino acids. V gave up 0 bases and J gave up 3 bases, with 10 bases separating them. CDR3 region: CASSLGDASKNIQYF. In nucleotides, the CDR3 is TGCGCCAGCAGCTTGGGAGACGCTAGCAAAAACATTCAGTACTTC.

This clonotype occurred a few times. V is TRBV7-2 and J is TRBJ2-3; no clear D. Germline assignment: CDR1 SGHTA and CDR2 FQGNSA. CDR3 length: 13 amino acids. V was trimmed by 5 bases and J by 2 bases, leaving 8 bases between them. CDR3 nucleotide sequence: TGTGCCAGCAGCGTACTGTCCACAGATACGCAGTATTTT. Translating gives CASSVLSTDTQYF. Combining the CDR3 with reference TRBV7-2 and TRBJ2-3 gives the whole variable domain GAGVSQSPSNKVTEKGKDVELRCDPISGHTALYWYRQSLGQGLEFLIYFQGNSAPDKSGLPSDRFSAERTGGSVSTLTIQRTQQEDSAVYLCASSVLSTDTQYFGPGTRLTVL.

The chain employs TRBV7-2 and TRBJ2-1, with D perhaps matching TRBD2 (7 bases). In germline, CDR1 is SGHTA, CDR2 FQGNSA. V dropped 1 base and J dropped 3 bases, with 10 bases sitting between them. CDR3 length: 15 amino acids. The CDR3 is CTSSLEGGDYNEQFF. CDR3 coding DNA: TGTACCAGCAGCTTAGAGGGGGGGGACTACAATGAGCAGTTCTTC. Full variable domain (rest looked up from reference TRBV7-2 and TRBJ2-1): GAGVSQSPSNKVTEKGKDVELRCDPISGHTALYWYRQSLGQGLEFLIYFQGNSAPDKSGLPSDRFSAERTGGSVSTLTIQRTQQEDSAVYLCTSSLEGGDYNEQFFGPGTRLTVL.

This chain uses TRBV4-2 with TRBJ1-1, with TRBD1 as a possible D gene (6 bases). Germline V gene sequence: CDR1 LGHNA, CDR2 YNFKEQ. This CDR3 has 14 residues. Trimming cost V 4 bases and J 7 bases, with 16 bases left between them. CDR3 bases: TGTGCCAGCAGCCCCGGGACACCTACAGGTGAAGCTTTCTTT. Protein sequence: CASSPGTPTGEAFF.

The rearrangement uses TRBV28 and TRBJ2-7; possibly TRBD2 for D (5 bases). V gave up 0 bases and J gave up 2 bases, with 17 bases separating them. CDR3 length: 17 amino acids. Germline CDR1 and CDR2: MDHEN and SYDVKM. The CDR3 DNA follows: TGTGCCAGCAGTTTATGGTTAATGAGTGGAGGTACCTACGAGCAGTACTTC. Translating it yields CASSLWLMSGGTYEQYF.

Of note for this clonotype: At one end, the junction sequence differs from germline, possibly due to a read error. The rearrangement joins TRBV19 to TRBJ2-1; 16 nucleotides line up with TRBD2. Germline loops: CDR1 LNHDA, CDR2 SQIVND (reference sequence). The CDR3 covers 17 residues. The CDR3 DNA is TGTGCCAGTGCCCGGGGACTAGCGGGAGGGGTCTACAGTGAGCAGTTCTTC. Its protein product is CASARGLAGGVYSEQFF.

The chain has TRBV7-8 and TRBJ2-7; 12 bases agree with TRBD2. Germline V gene sequence: CDR1 SGHVS, CDR2 FQNEAQ. The CDR3 consists of 20 residues. Unmatched junction bases numbered 17, after V lost 4 bases and J lost 1 base. CDR3 sequence reads: CASSYHPGTSGPGTSYEQYF. The CDR3 DNA sequence: TGTGCCAGCAGCTACCATCCCGGGACTAGCGGGCCCGGGACTTCCTACGAGCAGTACTTC.

This clonotype occurred a few times. The V gene is TRBV12-3 or TRBV12-4, the J gene TRBJ1-4, with D possibly being TRBD1 (6 bases). This CDR3 has 14 amino acids. V shed 5 bases and J shed 11 bases, with 18 bases lying between them. CDR3: CASSQGRRGQKLFF. The CDR3 coding sequence is TGTGCCAGCAGTCAGGGACGGAGAGGACAGAAACTGTTTTTT.

This chain joins TRBV12-3 or TRBV12-4 and TRBJ2-4, with 12 bases identical to TRBD2. This CDR3 is 16 amino acids long. V lost 6 bases, J lost 7 bases, and 10 bases stayed unmatched. CDR3: CASSPGGLAGGNIQYF. As DNA, the CDR3 is TGTGCCAGCAGCCCAGGGGGACTAGCGGGTGGGAACATTCAGTACTTC.

The rearrangement joins TRBV15 to TRBJ2-1, with a possible D match to TRBD1 (5 bases). Trimming removed 0 bases from V and 8 bases from J, with 14 bases in between. This CDR3 has 15 residues. Germline CDR1 reads LNHNV; CDR2 reads YYDKDF (reference sequence). The CDR3 DNA reads TGTGCCACCAGCAGAGATGACAGTCCTCACGATGAGCAGTTCTTC. Its protein is CATSRDDSPHDEQFF. Complete variable domain (other parts from reference TRBV15 and TRBJ2-1): DAMVIQNPRYQVTQFGKPVTLSCSQTLNHNVMYWYQQKSSQAPKLLFHYYDKDFNNEADTPDNFQSRRPNTSFCFLDIRSPGLGDTAMYLCATSRDDSPHDEQFFGPGTRLTVL.

The J gene is TRBJ1-5, the V gene TRBV7-9; possibly TRBD1 for D (5 bases). CDR1 is SEHNR, CDR2 FQNEAQ, per germline (reference sequence). V lost 1 base and J 4 bases, leaving 11 bases between the germline ends. The CDR3 contains 15 residues. CDR3 in amino acids: CASSLDWGINQPQHF. The CDR3, as DNA: TGTGCCAGCAGCTTAGATTGGGGGATTAATCAGCCCCAGCATTTT.

The V gene is TRBV5-1, the J gene TRBJ2-3; D uncertain. The CDR3 is made up of 13 amino acids. CDR1 and CDR2 from the germline V gene are SGHRS and YFSETQ. Trimming pared 4 bases from V and 6 bases from J, leaving 12 bases between. In DNA, the CDR3 is TGCGCCAGCAGCCCCCAACATGCGGATACGCAGTATTTT. Translation gives CASSPQHADTQYF.

The chain employs TRBV4-1 and TRBJ2-1, with 8 positions matching TRBD2. The CDR3 is made up of 17 amino acids. The junction had 11 bases not matched to a gene; V was cut back by 3 bases and J by 4 bases. Germline CDR1 reads MGHRA; CDR2 reads YSYEKL. The CDR3 DNA reads TGCGCCAGCAGCCAGACCCTAGCGGGCAACCATTACAATGAGCAGTTCTTC. Its translation is CASSQTLAGNHYNEQFF.

This clonotype has a handful of counts. The chain carries TRBV12-3 or TRBV12-4 and TRBJ2-5, with a weak D call TRBD2 (7 bases). The CDR3 length is 14 residues. Deletions cut 3 bases from V and 4 bases from J, with 12 bases between. The CDR3 DNA reads as TGTGCCAGCAGTTTTTACAGGGAGGGAGAGACCCAGTACTTC. Translation gives CASSFYREGETQYF.

The chain employs TRBV20-1 and TRBJ2-1; possible D gene TRBD2, 5 bases. CDR1 and CDR2 from the germline V gene are DFQATT and SNEGSKA (reference sequence). Trimming cost V 4 bases and J 8 bases, with 9 bases left between them. This CDR3 has 11 amino acids. In DNA, the CDR3 is TGCAGTGCTATGACGGGATATGAGCAGTTCTTC. It encodes CSAMTGYEQFF.